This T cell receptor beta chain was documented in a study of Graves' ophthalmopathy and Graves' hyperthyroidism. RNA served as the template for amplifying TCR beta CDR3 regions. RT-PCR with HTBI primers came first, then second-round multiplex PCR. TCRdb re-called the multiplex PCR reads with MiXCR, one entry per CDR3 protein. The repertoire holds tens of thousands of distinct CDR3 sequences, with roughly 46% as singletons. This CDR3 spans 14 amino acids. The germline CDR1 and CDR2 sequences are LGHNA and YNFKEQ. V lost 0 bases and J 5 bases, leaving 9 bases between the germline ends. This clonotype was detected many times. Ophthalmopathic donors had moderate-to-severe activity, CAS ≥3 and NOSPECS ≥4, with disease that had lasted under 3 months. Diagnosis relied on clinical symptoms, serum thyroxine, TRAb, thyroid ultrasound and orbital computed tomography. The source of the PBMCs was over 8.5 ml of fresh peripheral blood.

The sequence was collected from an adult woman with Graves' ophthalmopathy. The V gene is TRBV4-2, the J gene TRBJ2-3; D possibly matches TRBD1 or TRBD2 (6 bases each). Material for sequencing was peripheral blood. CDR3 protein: CASSQEGGIDTQYF. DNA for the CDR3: TGTGCCAGCAGCCAAGAAGGGGGGATAGATACGCAGTATTTT.